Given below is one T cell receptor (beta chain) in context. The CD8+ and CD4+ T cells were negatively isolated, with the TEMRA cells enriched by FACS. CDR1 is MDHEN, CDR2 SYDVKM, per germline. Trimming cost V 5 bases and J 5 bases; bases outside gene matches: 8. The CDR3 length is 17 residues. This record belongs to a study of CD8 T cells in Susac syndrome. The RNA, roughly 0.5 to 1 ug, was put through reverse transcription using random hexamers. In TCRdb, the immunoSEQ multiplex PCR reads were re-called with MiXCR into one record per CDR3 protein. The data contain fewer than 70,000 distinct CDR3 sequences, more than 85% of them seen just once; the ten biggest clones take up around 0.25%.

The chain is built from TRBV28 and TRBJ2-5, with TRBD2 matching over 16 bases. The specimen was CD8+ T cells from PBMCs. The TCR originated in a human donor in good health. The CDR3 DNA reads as TGTGCCAGCAGTCCCGGGACTAGCGGGGGGGCACGGGAGACCCAGTACTTC. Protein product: CASSPGTSGGARETQYF.